These T cell receptor beta chains were read from a single sample in a study of quantifying T cell responses using KT2 cells. MiXCR, applied by TCRdb to the UMI-ligation and nested PCR reads, yields one record per CDR3 protein. Of 45,000 to 65,000 distinct CDR3 sequences in the sample, around 12% were seen once. The sequenced sample consisted of PBMCs spiked with cells of the T cell clone KT2. The source is a human donor. CDR3s include the opening cysteine and the closing phenylalanine or tryptophan. A D gene is named only where the DNA matches it firmly. For some rows the clone size is stated as once, few or many, or as a class when expanded; others skip it.

D gene,V gene,J gene,clone size,CDR3 DNA,CDR3 protein
.,TRBV2,TRBJ1-5,many,TGTGCCAGCAATGGGAACAGTGGGAATCAGCCCCAGCATTTT,CASNGNSGNQPQHF
.,TRBV15,TRBJ2-3,few,TGTGCCACCAGCAGGGCGGGGAGAGATACGCAGTATTTT,CATSRAGRDTQYF
TRBD1,TRBV12-5,TRBJ2-7,.,TGTGCTAGTGGTTTGGTAGGGGGCAGGGGTTACGAGCAGTACTTC,CASGLVGGRGYEQYF
.,TRBV20-1,TRBJ1-5,many,TGCAGTGCTAGAGATCCTGCTAGCAATCAGCCCCAGCATTTT,CSARDPASNQPQHF
.,TRBV20-1,TRBJ2-4,few,TGCAGTGCTAGCTTGCAGGGGGCCAAAAACATTCAGTACTTC,CSASLQGAKNIQYF
.,TRBV27,TRBJ2-3,.,TGTGCCAGCAGTGGCCCAGGGGAGGGCACAGATACGCAGTATTTT,CASSGPGEGTDTQYF
.,TRBV20-1,TRBJ1-1,medium-sized,TGCAGTGCTAGAATGGGGGAGGTCACTGAAGCTTTCTTT,CSARMGEVTEAFF
TRBD1,TRBV5-6,TRBJ1-2,many,TGTGCCAGCAGCTTGAGGACAGGGAGCTATGGCTACACCTTC,CASSLRTGSYGYTF
TRBD2,TRBV18,TRBJ2-1,few,TGTGCCAGCTCACCGGGCGGGGGATTTTACAATGAGCAGTTCTTC,CASSPGGGFYNEQFF
.,TRBV20-1,TRBJ1-1,many,TGCAGTGCTAAGGATCCATCGATGAACACTGAAGCTTTCTTT,CSAKDPSMNTEAFF
.,TRBV14,TRBJ2-2,.,TGTGCCAGCAGCCAAACTTTGACGGGTCCCAAAAACACCGGGGAGCTGTTTTTT,CASSQTLTGPKNTGELFF
.,TRBV6-6,TRBJ2-3,many,TGTGCCAGCAACCAACCCGGGGGTACGCAGTATTTT,CASNQPGGTQYF
.,TRBV18,TRBJ2-7,many,TGTGCCAGCTCACCTCCTAGTAGCGCGGACGAGCAGTACTTC,CASSPPSSADEQYF
TRBD1,TRBV11-3,TRBJ2-2,few,TGTGCCAGCAGCTTAGGGCCTTTAACAGGGGACACCGGGGAGCTGTTTTTT,CASSLGPLTGDTGELFF
.,TRBV7-8,TRBJ2-1,few,TGTGCCAGCAGCTCTCCCAAACCAGAGACTACCTGGGGGGAGCAGTTCTTC,CASSSPKPETTWGEQFF
.,TRBV7-6,TRBJ2-1,many,TGTGCCAGCTCCTCCCGCTTCAGGGAGAGCTCCTACAATGAGCAGTTCTTC,CASSSRFRESSYNEQFF
TRBD2,TRBV7-3,TRBJ2-5,.,TGTGCCAGCAGTCCGGGGGGGGAATCACAAGAGACCCAGTACTTC,CASSPGGESQETQYF
.,TRBV30,TRBJ2-2,.,TGTGCCTGGAGCACCACCGGGGAGCTGTTTTTT,CAWSTTGELFF
TRBD2,TRBV15,TRBJ2-2,.,TGTGCCACCAGCAGAGATCGAGCGGGAGTCGGCACCGGGGAGCTGTTTTTT,CATSRDRAGVGTGELFF
.,TRBV24-1,TRBJ1-3,many,TGTGCCACCAGATTACAGGTACACTCTGGAAACACCATATATTTT,CATRLQVHSGNTIYF
.,TRBV29-1,TRBJ1-1,few,TGCAGCGTTAGACCGGGACTGAGAAACACTGAAGCTTTCTTT,CSVRPGLRNTEAFF
TRBD1,TRBV20-1,TRBJ2-3,few,TGCAGTGCTGACTCGGGACAGTTCACAGATACGCAGTATTTT,CSADSGQFTDTQYF
.,TRBV9,TRBJ1-4,many,TGTGCCAGCAGCGTAGATGGCAAGCGGGAGGAAAAACTGTTTTTT,CASSVDGKREEKLFF
TRBD2,TRBV7-8,TRBJ2-3,many,TGTGCCAGCCGACCCTCACGGGGCGGGAGGTCCACAGATACGCAGTATTTT,CASRPSRGGRSTDTQYF
.,TRBV30,TRBJ2-2,.,TGTGCCTGGAGTGTACGCCGGTTGGCCGGGGAGCTGTTTTTT,CAWSVRRLAGELFF
TRBD1,TRBV30,TRBJ2-7,.,TGTGCCTGGAGTGTCGGGACAGGGACCTACGAGCAGTACTTC,CAWSVGTGTYEQYF
TRBD1,TRBV4-1,TRBJ2-7,.,TGCGCCAGCAGCTTTGCCAGGGGGCGAGCCCCCTACGAGCAGTACTTC,CASSFARGRAPYEQYF
.,TRBV6-1,TRBJ1-1,.,TGTGCCAGCTGTCCGGTACAGGTCAACACTGAAGCTTTCTTT,CASCPVQVNTEAFF
.,TRBV2,TRBJ1-1,few,TGTGCCAGTGAGGACAGCCCGGAGATGAACACTGAAGCTTTCTTT,CASEDSPEMNTEAFF
TRBD2,TRBV6-1,TRBJ2-5,.,TGTGCCAGCAGTGACATTAGCGGGGGGCAAGAGACCCAGTACTTC,CASSDISGGQETQYF
.,TRBV7-9,TRBJ2-1,few,TGTGCCAGCAGCGCCGTCTTAGTTGCGGGGCTCTACAATGAGCAGTTCTTC,CASSAVLVAGLYNEQFF
.,TRBV20-1,TRBJ2-5,few,TGCAGTGCTGGTGGTTCAGTCGAGACCCAGTACTTC,CSAGGSVETQYF
.,TRBV24-1,TRBJ1-1,many,TGTGCCACCCGAGTGAACACTGAAGCTTTCTTT,CATRVNTEAFF
.,TRBV19,TRBJ2-7,few,TGTGCCAGTAGTTTCCAGGGCTCCTACGAGCAGTACTTC,CASSFQGSYEQYF
TRBD2,TRBV3-1,TRBJ2-3,.,TGTGCCAGCAGCCGATTACTAGCGGGAGTGAAAGATACGCAGTATTTT,CASSRLLAGVKDTQYF
.,TRBV20-1,TRBJ1-3,.,TGCAGTGCTAAGACAGCGGGAAACACCATATATTTT,CSAKTAGNTIYF
TRBD2,TRBV20-1,TRBJ2-7,.,TGCAGTGGAAGGGTCGGACTAGCGATCTACGAGCAGTACTTC,CSGRVGLAIYEQYF
TRBD2,TRBV29-1,TRBJ2-3,.,TGCAGCGTTTTGTCTAGCGGAACAGATACGCAGTATTTT,CSVLSSGTDTQYF
.,TRBV29-1,TRBJ2-5,many,TGCAGCGCCAACACGGTCAGGGAGACCCAGTACTTC,CSANTVRETQYF
TRBD1,TRBV20-1,TRBJ1-6,few,TGCAGTGCTAGACCAACCGGGACAGGGGTGACACCCCTCCACTTT,CSARPTGTGVTPLHF